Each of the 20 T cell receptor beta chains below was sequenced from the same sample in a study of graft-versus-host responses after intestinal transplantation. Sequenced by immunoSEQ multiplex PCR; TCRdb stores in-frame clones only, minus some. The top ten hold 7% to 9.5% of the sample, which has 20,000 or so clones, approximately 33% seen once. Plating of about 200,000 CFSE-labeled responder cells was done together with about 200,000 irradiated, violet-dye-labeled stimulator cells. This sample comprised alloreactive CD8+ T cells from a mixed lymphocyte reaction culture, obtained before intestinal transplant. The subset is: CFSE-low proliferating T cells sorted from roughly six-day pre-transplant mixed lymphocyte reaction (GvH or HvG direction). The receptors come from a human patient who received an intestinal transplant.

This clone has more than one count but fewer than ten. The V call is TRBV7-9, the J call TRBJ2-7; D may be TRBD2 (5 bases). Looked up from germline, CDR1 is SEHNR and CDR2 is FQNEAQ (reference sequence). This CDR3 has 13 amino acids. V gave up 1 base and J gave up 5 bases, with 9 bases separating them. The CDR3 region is CASSLGGFHEQYF. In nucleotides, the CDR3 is TGTGCCAGCAGCTTAGGAGGGTTCCACGAGCAGTACTTC.

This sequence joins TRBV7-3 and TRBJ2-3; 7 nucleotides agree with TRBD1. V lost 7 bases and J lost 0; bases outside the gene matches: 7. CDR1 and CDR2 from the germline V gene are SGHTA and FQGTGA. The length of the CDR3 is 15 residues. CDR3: CASNPTGSSTDTQYF. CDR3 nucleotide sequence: TGTGCCAGCAACCCGACAGGGTCGAGCACAGATACGCAGTATTTT.

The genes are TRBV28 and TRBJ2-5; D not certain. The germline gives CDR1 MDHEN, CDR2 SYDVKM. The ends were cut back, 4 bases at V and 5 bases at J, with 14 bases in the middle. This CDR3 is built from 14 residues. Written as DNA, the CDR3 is TGTGCCAGCAGTTCTCATTACATGTTGGAGACCCAGTACTTC. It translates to CASSSHYMLETQYF.

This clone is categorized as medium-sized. CDR3 nucleotide sequence: TGTGCCAGCAGTTACTTTGGGACAGTAGGACCCTACGAGCAGTACTTC. Residues: CASSYFGTVGPYEQYF. This rearrangement joins TRBV6-5 to TRBJ2-7; 7 bases line up with TRBD1. CDR1 is MNHEY, CDR2 SVGAGI, per germline. This CDR3 has 16 amino acids. The V and J ends lost 1 base and 2 bases, in that order; junction bases with no gene match: 8.

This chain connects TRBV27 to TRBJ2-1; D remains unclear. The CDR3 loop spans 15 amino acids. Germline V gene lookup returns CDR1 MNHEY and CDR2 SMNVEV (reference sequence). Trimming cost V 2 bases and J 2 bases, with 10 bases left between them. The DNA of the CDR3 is TGTGCCAGCAGTTTACTCCCGGTAGCCTACAATGAGCAGTTCTTC. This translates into CASSLLPVAYNEQFF.

CDR3 residues: CASKDGTDHEQYF. DNA of the CDR3: TGTGCCAGCAAGGATGGGACAGACCACGAGCAGTACTTC. The chain couples TRBV2 to TRBJ2-7, with TRBD1 identical over 7 bases. V shed 7 bases, J shed 5 bases, and the junction held 8 bases outside the gene matches. Germline CDR1 reads SNHLY; CDR2 reads FYNNEI. This CDR3 region has 13 residues.

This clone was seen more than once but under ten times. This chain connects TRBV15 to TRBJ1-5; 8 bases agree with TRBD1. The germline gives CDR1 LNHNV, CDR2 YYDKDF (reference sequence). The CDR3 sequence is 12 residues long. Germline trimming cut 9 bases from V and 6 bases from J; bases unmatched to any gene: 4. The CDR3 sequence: CATRQGAQPQHF. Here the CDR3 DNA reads TGTGCCACACGCCAGGGGGCTCAGCCCCAGCATTTT.

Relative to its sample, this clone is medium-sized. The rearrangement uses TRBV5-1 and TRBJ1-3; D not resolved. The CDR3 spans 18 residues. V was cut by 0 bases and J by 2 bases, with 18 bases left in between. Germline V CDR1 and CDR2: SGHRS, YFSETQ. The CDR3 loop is CASSLAPMVNRAGNTIYF. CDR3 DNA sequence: TGCGCCAGCAGCTTGGCCCCCATGGTGAATCGTGCTGGAAACACCATATATTTT.

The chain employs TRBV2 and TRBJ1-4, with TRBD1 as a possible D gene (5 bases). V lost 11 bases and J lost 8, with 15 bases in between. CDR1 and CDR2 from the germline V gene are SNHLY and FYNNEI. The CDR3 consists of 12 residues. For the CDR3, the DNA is TGTGCCGCAGGACAAATAGGCGAAAAACTGTTTTTT. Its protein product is CAAGQIGEKLFF.

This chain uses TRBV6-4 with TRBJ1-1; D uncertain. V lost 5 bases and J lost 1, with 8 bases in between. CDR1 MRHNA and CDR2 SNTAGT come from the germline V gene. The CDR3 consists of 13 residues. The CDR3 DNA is TGTGCCAGCAGTTGGCGGGGGAACACTGAAGCTTTCTTT. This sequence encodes CASSWRGNTEAFF.

The CDR3 sequence is CASSQDRGLGETQYF. The CDR3 DNA reads as TGCGCCAGCAGCCAAGATCGGGGACTAGGAGAGACCCAGTACTTC. The rearrangement uses TRBV4-3 and TRBJ2-5, with 8 nucleotides matching TRBD2. The CDR3 spans 15 residues. Germline V gene sequence: CDR1 LGHNA, CDR2 YSLEER. The J segment lost 4 bases and the V segment lost 0 bases, leaving 4 bases of the junction unmatched.

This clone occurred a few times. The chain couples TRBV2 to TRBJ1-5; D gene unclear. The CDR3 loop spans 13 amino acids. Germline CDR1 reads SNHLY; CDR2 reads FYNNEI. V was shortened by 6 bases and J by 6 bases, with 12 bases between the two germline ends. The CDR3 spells CASSFRIFQPQHF. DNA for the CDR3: TGTGCCAGCAGCTTCAGGATCTTTCAGCCCCAGCATTTT.

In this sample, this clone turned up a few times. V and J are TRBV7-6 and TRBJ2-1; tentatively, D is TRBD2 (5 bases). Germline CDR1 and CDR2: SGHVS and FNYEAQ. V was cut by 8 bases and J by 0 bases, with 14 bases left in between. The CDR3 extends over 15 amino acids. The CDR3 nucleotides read TGTGCCAGCGGTGACCCGGGGTTCTCCTACAATGAGCAGTTCTTC. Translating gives CASGDPGFSYNEQFF.

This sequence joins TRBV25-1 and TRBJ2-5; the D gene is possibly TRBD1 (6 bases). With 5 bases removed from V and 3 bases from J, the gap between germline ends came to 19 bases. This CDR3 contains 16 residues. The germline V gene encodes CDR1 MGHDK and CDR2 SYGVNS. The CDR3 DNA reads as TGTGCCAGCAGTCGGATGGGGACAAAAGGGAAAGAGACCCAGTACTTC. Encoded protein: CASSRMGTKGKETQYF.

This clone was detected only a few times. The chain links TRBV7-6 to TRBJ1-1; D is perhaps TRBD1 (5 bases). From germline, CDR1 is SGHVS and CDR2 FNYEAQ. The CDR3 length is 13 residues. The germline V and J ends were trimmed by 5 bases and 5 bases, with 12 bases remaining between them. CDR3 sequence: CASSVRQLTEAFF. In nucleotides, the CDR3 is TGTGCCAGCAGCGTGAGACAGCTTACTGAAGCTTTCTTT.

The DNA for the CDR3 is TGTGCCAGCAGCCTGCCCCCGGGAAAAGGCACAGATACGCAGTATTTT. Its translation is CASSLPPGKGTDTQYF. The chain is built from TRBV11-1 and TRBJ2-3; tentative D call: TRBD2 (5 bases). Trimming stripped 5 bases from V and 1 base from J, with 16 bases between. The CDR3 length is 16 residues. CDR1 SGHAT and CDR2 FQDESV come from the germline V gene (reference sequence).

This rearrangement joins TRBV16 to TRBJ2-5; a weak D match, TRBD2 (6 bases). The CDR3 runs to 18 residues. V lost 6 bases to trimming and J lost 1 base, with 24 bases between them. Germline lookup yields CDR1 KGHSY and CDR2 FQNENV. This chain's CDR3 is CASSDPPGPPGVQETQYF. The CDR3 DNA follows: TGTGCCAGCAGTGACCCCCCCGGGCCGCCGGGGGTCCAAGAGACCCAGTACTTC.

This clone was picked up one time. CDR3 protein: CASRAQSYSNQPQHF. The CDR3 nucleotides read TGTGCCAGCAGAGCGCAGTCCTATAGCAATCAGCCCCAGCATTTT. V gene TRBV2 combines with J gene TRBJ1-5; no definite D call. CDR3 length equals 15 residues. Trimming shortened V by 6 bases and J by 0 bases, and 12 bases separated the two germline ends. Germline assignment: CDR1 SNHLY and CDR2 FYNNEI.

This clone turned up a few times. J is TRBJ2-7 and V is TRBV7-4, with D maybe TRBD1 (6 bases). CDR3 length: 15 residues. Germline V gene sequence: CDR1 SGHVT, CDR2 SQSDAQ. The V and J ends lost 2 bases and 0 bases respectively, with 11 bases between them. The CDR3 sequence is CASSLITGSSYEQYF. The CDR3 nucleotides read TGTGCCAGCAGCTTAATAACAGGGAGCTCCTACGAGCAGTACTTC.

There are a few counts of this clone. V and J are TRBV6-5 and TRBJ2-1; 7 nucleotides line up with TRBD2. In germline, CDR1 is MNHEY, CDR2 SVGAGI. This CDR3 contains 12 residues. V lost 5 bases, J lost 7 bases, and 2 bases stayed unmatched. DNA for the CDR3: TGTGCCAGCAGTAGCGGGGCAAATGAGCAGTTCTTC. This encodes CASSSGANEQFF.